These T cell receptor beta chains were read from a single sample in a study of T cell responses to AZD1222 COVID-19 vaccine. Sequencing was performed with immunoSEQ multiplex PCR; in TCRdb, only in-frame clones are kept and a portion is missing. The sample contains 95,000 to 110,000 clones, nearly 90% of which appear only once. Sequences were derived from peripheral blood, sampled 28 days after the second AZD1222 dose. These TCRs come from an adult who received the AZD1222 COVID-19 vaccine. Each CDR3 is given with its conserved first and last residue. Each record gives: D gene, J gene, V gene, clone size, CDR3 protein, CDR3 DNA. The D gene is left open where the match is weak. Part of the rows lack a size; the others show once, few, many or a class for expanded clones.

>TRBD1|TRBJ1-2|TRBV6-6|.
CASSYSDREDYGYTF
TGTGCCAGCAGTTACTCCGACAGGGAAGACTATGGCTACACCTTC
>.|TRBJ2-1|TRBV7-9|.
CASSPSGNEQFF
TGTGCCAGCAGCCCATCGGGCAATGAGCAGTTCTTC
>TRBD2|TRBJ2-3|TRBV4-1|.
CASSLGLGGGSTDTQYF
TGCGCCAGCAGCCTAGGGCTCGGGGGGGGGAGCACAGATACGCAGTATTTT
>TRBD1|TRBJ1-2|TRBV7-6|.
CASSPSPFPGQGFYGYTF
TGTGCCAGCAGCCCGTCTCCCTTCCCGGGACAGGGCTTCTATGGCTACACCTTC
>TRBD1|TRBJ2-3|TRBV6-5|.
CASSYRGEGTDTQYF
TGTGCCAGCAGCTACAGGGGAGAAGGAACAGATACGCAGTATTTT
>TRBD1|TRBJ2-1|TRBV3-1/TRBV3-2|.
CASSQVDRGWNEQFF
TGTGCCAGCAGCCAAGTTGACAGGGGATGGAATGAGCAGTTCTTC
>TRBD1|TRBJ1-4|TRBV7-9|.
CASSMGQTGGEKLFF
TGTGCCAGCAGCATGGGACAGACAGGGGGGGAAAAACTGTTTTTT
>.|TRBJ2-1|TRBV3-1/TRBV3-2|.
CASSQGGGSGNEQFF
TGTGCCAGCAGCCAAGGCGGGGGCAGTGGGAATGAGCAGTTCTTC
>.|TRBJ2-7|TRBV3-1/TRBV3-2|.
CASSQVETQQYF
TGTGCCAGCAGCCAAGTAGAGACACAGCAGTACTTC
>TRBD2|TRBJ2-3|TRBV5-1|.
CASSLEGGGTDTQYF
TGCGCCAGCAGCTTGGAGGGCGGGGGGACAGATACGCAGTATTTT
>.|TRBJ1-4|TRBV2|.
CASRGAWANREKLFF
TGTGCCAGCAGGGGCGCGTGGGCCAATAGGGAAAAACTGTTTTTT
>.|TRBJ1-1|TRBV28|.
CASSFPFVSRTEAFF
TGTGCCAGCAGTTTCCCCTTCGTCTCGCGCACTGAAGCTTTCTTT
>.|TRBJ1-1|TRBV7-8|.
CASSLEGTRILNTEAFF
TGTGCCAGCAGCTTAGAGGGAACACGGATATTGAACACTGAAGCTTTCTTT
>.|TRBJ2-7|TRBV21-1|.
CASSKPRKRYEQYF
TGTGCCAGCAGCAAACCCCGCAAGAGGTACGAGCAGTACTTC
>TRBD1|TRBJ1-2|TRBV6-2/TRBV6-3|.
CASSRQGSPVNYGYTF
TGTGCCAGCAGCCGACAGGGATCTCCGGTTAACTATGGCTACACCTTC
>.|TRBJ1-2|TRBV5-1|.
CASSQETANYGYTF
TGCGCCAGCAGCCAAGAGACAGCTAACTATGGCTACACCTTC
>.|TRBJ1-6|TRBV30|few
CACKQGPGSPLHF
TGTGCCTGTAAACAGGGCCCAGGATCACCCCTCCACTTT
>TRBD1|TRBJ2-1|TRBV6-1|.
CASSVRPGQQRGEQFF
TGTGCCAGCAGTGTCAGACCGGGACAGCAAAGGGGTGAGCAGTTCTTC
>TRBD1|TRBJ2-7|TRBV6-5|.
CASTRTGDYEQYF
TGTGCCAGTACCCGGACAGGGGACTACGAGCAGTACTTC
>TRBD1|TRBJ2-5|TRBV27|.
CASSPGTAIQETQYF
TGTGCCAGCAGTCCAGGGACAGCTATCCAAGAGACCCAGTACTTC